By sample fraction, the clone carrying this TCR beta chain is medium-sized. Its antigen remains unidentified. The CDR3 is 11 amino acids. In germline, CDR1 is MDHEN, CDR2 SYDVKM. Trimming removed 3 bases from V and 6 bases from J, with 6 bases in between. This entry is derived from a study of circulating CD8 cells and anti-PD-1 response in melanoma. Overall study: Of 13 patients, seven got anti-PD-1 first and six had prior therapy.

Using approximately 15 ng of total RNA, TCR libraries were made with the QIAseq Immune Repertoire TCR panel. TCRdb itself ran the reads through MiXCR, one entry per CDR3 protein. Counted here are some 2,100 distinct CDR3 sequences, around 6.5% occurring once; the ten biggest clones make up 2.9%. Sorting of live CD3+CD8+TCRalphabeta+ cells by PD-1 and/or TIGIT gave four subsets. Whole-study results and caveats: Subset repertoires were largely private at M1, with under 8% shared. PD-1 and DPOS subsets showed similar, higher clonality than DNEG. Experiments were generally run without replicates.

V and J are TRBV28 and TRBJ2-7; no clear D. The TCR comes from a human donor with melanoma. Sequencing was performed on CD8+ T cells from PBMCs, taken at baseline or after one month of anti-PD-1 therapy (not recorded which). Here the CDR3 reads CASSFNSEQYF. CDR3 coding DNA: TGTGCCAGCAGTTTTAATAGCGAGCAGTACTTC.